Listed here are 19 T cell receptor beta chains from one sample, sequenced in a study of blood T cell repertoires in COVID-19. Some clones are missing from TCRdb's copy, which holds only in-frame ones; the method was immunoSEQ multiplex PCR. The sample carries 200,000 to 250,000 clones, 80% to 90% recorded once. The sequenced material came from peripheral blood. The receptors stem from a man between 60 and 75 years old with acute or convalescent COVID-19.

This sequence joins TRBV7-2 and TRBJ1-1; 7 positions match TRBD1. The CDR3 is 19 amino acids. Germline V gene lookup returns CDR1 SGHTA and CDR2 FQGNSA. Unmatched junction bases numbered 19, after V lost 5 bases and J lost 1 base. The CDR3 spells CASSPLRGLTGKGNTEAFF. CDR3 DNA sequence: TGTGCCAGCAGCCCCTTGCGGGGACTGACAGGGAAAGGGAACACTGAAGCTTTCTTT.

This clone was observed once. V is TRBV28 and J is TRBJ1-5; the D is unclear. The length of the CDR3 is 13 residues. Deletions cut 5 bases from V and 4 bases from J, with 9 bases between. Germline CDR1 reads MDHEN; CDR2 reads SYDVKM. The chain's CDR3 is CASSLTPNQPQHF. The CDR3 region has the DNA TGTGCCAGCAGTCTTACACCTAATCAGCCCCAGCATTTT.

The CDR3 coding sequence is TGTGCCTGGAGCCTAGCCCTGGGGGGGGCGCTTGGCACAGATACGCAGTATTTT. It codes for CAWSLALGGALGTDTQYF. V and J are TRBV30 and TRBJ2-3; tentatively, D is TRBD2 (7 bases). V gave up 3 bases and J gave up 1 base, with 23 bases separating them. Germline lookup yields CDR1 GTSNPN and CDR2 SVGIG (reference sequence). The CDR3 has 18 amino acids.

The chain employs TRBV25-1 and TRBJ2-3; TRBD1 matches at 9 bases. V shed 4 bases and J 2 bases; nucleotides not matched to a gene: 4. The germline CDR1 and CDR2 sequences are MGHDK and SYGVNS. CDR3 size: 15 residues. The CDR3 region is CASSATGGVTDTQYF. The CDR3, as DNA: TGTGCCAGCAGTGCCACAGGGGGCGTCACAGATACGCAGTATTTT.

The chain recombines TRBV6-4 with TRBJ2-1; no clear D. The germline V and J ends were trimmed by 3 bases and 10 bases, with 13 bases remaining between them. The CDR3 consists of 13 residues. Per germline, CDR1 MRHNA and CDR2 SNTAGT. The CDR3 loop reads CASSEELSQEQFF. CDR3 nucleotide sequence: TGTGCCAGCAGTGAAGAACTTTCACAGGAGCAGTTCTTC.

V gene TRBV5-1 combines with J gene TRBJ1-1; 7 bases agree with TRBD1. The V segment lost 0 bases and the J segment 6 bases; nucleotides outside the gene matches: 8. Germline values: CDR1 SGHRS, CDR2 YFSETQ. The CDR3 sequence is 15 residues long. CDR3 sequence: CASSLVGRGYAEAFF. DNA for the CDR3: TGCGCCAGCAGCTTGGTGGGCAGGGGGTACGCTGAAGCTTTCTTT.

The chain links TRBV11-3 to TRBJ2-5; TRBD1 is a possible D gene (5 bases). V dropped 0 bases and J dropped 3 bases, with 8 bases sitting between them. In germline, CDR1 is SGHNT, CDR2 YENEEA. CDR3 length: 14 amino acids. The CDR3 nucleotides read TGTGCCAGCAGCTTAGATAACAGGAAAGAGACCCAGTACTTC. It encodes CASSLDNRKETQYF.

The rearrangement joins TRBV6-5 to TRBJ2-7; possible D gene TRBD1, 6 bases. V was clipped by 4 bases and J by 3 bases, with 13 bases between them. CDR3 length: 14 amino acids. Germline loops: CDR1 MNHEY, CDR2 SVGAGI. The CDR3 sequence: CASSSPDSFYEQYF. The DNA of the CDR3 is TGTGCCAGCAGTTCCCCGGACAGTTTCTACGAGCAGTACTTC.

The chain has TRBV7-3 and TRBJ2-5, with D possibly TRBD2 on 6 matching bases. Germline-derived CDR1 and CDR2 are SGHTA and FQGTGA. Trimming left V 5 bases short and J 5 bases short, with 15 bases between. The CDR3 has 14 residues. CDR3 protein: CASSLTGVGETQYF. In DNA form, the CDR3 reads TGTGCCAGCAGCCTGACGGGAGTCGGGGAGACCCAGTACTTC. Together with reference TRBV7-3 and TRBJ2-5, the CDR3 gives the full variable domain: GAGVSQTPSNKVTEKGKYVELRCDPISGHTALYWYRQSLGQGPEFLIYFQGTGAADDSGLPNDRFFAVRPEGSVSTLKIQRTERGDSAVYLCASSLTGVGETQYFGPGTRLLVL.

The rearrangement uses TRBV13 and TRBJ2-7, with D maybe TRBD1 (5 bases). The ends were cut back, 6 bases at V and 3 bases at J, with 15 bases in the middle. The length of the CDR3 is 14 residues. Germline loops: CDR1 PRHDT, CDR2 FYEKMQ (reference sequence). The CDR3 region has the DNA TGTGCCAGCAGTCAGTCGATTAGGGGCTACGAGCAGTACTTC. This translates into CASSQSIRGYEQYF.

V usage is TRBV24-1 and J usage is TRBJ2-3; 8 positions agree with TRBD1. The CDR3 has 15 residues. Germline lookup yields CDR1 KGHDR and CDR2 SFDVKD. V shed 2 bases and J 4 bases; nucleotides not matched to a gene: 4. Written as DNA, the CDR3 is TGTGCCACCAGTGATTATCCAGGGGGCGCAGATACGCAGTATTTT. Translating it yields CATSDYPGGADTQYF.

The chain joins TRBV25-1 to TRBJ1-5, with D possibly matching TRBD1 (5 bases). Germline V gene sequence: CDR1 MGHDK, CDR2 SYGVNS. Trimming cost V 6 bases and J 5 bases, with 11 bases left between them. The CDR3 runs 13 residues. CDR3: CASRQGTDQPQHF. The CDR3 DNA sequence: TGTGCCAGCAGGCAGGGTACAGATCAGCCCCAGCATTTT.

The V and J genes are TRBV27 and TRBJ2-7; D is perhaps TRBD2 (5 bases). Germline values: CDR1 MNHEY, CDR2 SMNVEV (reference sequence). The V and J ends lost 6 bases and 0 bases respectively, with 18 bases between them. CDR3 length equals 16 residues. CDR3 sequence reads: CASRAGVRRSSYEQYF. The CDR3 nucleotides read TGTGCCAGCAGGGCCGGTGTTAGGAGGAGCTCCTACGAGCAGTACTTC.

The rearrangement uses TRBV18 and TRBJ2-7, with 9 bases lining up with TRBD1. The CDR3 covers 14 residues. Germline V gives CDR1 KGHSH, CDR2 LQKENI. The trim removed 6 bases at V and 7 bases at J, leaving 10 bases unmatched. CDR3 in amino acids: CASSALQGAREQYF. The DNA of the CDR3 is TGTGCCAGCTCGGCCCTACAGGGGGCCAGGGAGCAGTACTTC.

CDR3 in amino acids: CASTPPGAPRTEAFF. CDR3 DNA: TGTGCCAGCACCCCCCCCGGAGCGCCGAGGACTGAAGCTTTCTTT. The J gene is TRBJ1-1, the V gene TRBV28, with D hard to call. V lost 7 bases, J lost 5 bases, and 20 bases lay in between. Germline values: CDR1 MDHEN, CDR2 SYDVKM. This CDR3 region has 15 residues.

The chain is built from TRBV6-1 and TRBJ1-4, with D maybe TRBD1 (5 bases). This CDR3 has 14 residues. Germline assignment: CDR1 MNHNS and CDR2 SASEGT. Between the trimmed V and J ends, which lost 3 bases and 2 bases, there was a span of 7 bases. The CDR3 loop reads CASSDQGTNEKLFF. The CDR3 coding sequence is TGTGCCAGCAGTGATCAGGGTACTAATGAAAAACTGTTTTTT.

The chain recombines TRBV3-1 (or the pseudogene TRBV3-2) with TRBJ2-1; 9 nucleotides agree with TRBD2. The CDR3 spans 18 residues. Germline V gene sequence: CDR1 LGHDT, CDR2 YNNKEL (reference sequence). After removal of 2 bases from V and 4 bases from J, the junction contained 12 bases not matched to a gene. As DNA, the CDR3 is TGTGCCAGCAGCCAATACGTGGGTGGCGGGAGGGCTTACAATGAGCAGTTCTTC. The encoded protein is CASSQYVGGGRAYNEQFF.

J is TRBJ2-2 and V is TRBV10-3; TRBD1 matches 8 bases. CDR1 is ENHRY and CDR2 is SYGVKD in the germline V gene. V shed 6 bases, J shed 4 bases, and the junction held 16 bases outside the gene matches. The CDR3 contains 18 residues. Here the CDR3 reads CAISPGQANNWGTGELFF. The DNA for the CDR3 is TGTGCCATCAGCCCGGGACAGGCGAACAACTGGGGCACCGGGGAGCTGTTTTTT.

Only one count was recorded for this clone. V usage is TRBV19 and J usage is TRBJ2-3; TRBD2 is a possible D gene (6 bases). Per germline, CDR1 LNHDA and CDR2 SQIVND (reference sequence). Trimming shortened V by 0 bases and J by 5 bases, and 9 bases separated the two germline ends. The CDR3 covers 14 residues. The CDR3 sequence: CASSIDRRGDTQYF. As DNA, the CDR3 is TGTGCCAGTAGTATAGATAGGAGGGGAGATACGCAGTATTTT.